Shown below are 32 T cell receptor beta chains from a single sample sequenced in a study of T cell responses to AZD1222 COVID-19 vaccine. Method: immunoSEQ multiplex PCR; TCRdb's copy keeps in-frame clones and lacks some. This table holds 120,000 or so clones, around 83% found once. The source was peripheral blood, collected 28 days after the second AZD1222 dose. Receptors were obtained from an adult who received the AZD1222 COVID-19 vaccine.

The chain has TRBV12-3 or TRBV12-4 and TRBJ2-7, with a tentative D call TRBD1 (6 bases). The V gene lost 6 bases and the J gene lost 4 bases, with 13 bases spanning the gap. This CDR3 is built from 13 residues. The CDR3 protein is CASSKQGSYEQYF. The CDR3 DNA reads TGTGCCAGCAGCAAACAGGGTTCATACGAGCAGTACTTC.

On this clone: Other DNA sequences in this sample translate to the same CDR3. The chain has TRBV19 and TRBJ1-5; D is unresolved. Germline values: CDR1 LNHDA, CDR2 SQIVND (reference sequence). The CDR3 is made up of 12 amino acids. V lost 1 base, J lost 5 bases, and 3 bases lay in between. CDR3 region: CASSIADQPQHF. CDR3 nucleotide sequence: TGTGCCAGTAGTATAGCAGATCAGCCCCAGCATTTT. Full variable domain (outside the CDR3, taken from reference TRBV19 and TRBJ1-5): DGGITQSPKYLFRKEGQNVTLSCEQNLNHDAMYWYRQDPGQGLRLIYYSQIVNDFQKGDIAEGYSVSREKKESFPLTVTSAQKNPTAFYLCASSIADQPQHFGDGTRLSIL.

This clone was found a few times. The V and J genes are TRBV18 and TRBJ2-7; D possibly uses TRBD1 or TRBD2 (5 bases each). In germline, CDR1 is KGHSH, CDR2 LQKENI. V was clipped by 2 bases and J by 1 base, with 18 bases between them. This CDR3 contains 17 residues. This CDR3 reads CASSPDRTGTQSYEQYF. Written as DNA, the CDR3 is TGTGCCAGCTCACCAGACCGAACCGGGACGCAATCCTACGAGCAGTACTTC.

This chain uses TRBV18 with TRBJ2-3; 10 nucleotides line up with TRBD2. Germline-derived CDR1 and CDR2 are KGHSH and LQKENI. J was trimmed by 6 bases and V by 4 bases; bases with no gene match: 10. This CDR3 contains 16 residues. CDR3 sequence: CASSLFSGGAWDTQYF. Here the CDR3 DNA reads TGTGCCAGCTCACTGTTCAGCGGGGGGGCCTGGGATACGCAGTATTTT.

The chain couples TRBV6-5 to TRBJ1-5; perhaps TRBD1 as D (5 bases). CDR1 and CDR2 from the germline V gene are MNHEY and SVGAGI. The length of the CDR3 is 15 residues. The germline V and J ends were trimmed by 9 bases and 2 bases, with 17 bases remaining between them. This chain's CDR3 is CASSTWDGRNQPQHF. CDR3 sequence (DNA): TGTGCCAGTTCGACGTGGGACGGGCGCAATCAGCCCCAGCATTTT.

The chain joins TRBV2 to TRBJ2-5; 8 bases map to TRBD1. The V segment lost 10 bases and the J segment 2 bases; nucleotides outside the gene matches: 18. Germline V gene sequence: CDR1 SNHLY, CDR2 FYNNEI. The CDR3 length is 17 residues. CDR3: CATRTDRDRHPQETQYF. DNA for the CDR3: TGTGCCACCCGGACGGACAGGGACCGACACCCACAAGAGACCCAGTACTTC.

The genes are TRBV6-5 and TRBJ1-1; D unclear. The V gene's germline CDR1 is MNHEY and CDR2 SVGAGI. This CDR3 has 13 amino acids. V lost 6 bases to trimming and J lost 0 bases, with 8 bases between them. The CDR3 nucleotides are TGTGCCAGCAGGGGAAGGGTGAACACTGAAGCTTTCTTT. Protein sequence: CASRGRVNTEAFF.

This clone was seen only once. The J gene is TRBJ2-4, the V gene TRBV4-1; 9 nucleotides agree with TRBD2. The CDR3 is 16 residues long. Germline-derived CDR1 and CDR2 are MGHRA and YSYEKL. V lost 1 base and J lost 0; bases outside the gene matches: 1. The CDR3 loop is CASSQGLAVAKNIQYF. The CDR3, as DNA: TGCGCCAGCAGCCAAGGACTAGCGGTAGCCAAAAACATTCAGTACTTC.

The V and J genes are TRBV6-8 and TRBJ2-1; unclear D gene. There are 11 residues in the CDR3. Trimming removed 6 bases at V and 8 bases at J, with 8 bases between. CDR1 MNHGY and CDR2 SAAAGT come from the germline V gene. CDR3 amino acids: CASSPPDEQFF. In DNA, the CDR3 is TGTGCCAGCAGCCCACCGGATGAGCAGTTCTTC.

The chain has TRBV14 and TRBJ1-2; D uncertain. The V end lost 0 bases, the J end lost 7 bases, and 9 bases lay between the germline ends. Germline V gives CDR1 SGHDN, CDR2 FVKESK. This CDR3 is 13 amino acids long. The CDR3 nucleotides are TGTGCCAGCAGCCAAGATTGGCACATTGGCTACACCTTC. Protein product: CASSQDWHIGYTF.

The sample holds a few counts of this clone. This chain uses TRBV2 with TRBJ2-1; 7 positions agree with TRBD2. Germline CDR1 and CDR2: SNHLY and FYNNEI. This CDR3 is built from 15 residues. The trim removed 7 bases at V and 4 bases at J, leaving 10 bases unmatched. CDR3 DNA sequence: TGTGCCAGCACACAGCGGGGTACCTTTTACAATGAGCAGTTCTTC. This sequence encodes CASTQRGTFYNEQFF.

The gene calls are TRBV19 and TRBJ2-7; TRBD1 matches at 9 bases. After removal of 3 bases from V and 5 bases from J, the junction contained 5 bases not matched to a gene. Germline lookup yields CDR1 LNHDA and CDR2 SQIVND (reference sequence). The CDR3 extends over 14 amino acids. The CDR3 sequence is CASSIGTGYDEQYF. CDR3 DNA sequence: TGTGCCAGTAGTATCGGGACAGGGTACGACGAGCAGTACTTC.

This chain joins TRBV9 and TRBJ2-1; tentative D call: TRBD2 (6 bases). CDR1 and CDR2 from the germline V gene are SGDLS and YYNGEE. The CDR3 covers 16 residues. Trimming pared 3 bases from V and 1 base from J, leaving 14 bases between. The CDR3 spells CASSAEGSGSYNEQFF. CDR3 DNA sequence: TGTGCCAGCAGCGCCGAGGGTAGCGGATCCTACAATGAGCAGTTCTTC.

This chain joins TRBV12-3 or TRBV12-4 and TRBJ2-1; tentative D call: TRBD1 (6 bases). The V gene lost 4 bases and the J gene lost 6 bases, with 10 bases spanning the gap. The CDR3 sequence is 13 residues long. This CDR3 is CASSYTGINEQFF. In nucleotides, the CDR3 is TGTGCCAGCAGTTACACAGGGATCAATGAGCAGTTCTTC.

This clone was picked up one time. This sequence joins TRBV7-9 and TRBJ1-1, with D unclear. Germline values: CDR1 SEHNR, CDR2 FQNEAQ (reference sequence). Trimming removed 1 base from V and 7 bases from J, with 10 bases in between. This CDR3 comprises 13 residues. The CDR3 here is CASSLVLTLEAFF. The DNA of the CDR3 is TGTGCCAGCAGCTTAGTGCTCACCCTTGAAGCTTTCTTT.

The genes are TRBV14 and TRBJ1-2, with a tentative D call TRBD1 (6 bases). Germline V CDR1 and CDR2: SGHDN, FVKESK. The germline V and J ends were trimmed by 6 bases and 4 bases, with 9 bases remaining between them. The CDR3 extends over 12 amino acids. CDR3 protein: CASRGGGYGYTF. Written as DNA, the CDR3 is TGTGCCAGCAGGGGGGGCGGCTATGGCTACACCTTC.

The CDR3 protein is CASSSSQAGNQPQHF. The CDR3 DNA sequence: TGTGCCAGCAGTTCCTCACAGGCCGGGAATCAGCCCCAGCATTTT. V usage is TRBV6-2 or TRBV6-3 and J usage is TRBJ1-5; TRBD1 might be the D (5 bases). CDR1 is MNHEY, CDR2 SVGEGT, per germline. CDR3 length: 15 residues. V lost 4 bases and J lost 4, with 14 bases in between.

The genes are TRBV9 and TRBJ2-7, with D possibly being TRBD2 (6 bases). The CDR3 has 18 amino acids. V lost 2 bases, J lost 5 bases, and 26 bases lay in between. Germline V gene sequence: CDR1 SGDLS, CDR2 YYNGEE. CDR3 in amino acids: CASSVFPGGSEIVDEQYF. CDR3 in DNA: TGTGCCAGCAGCGTCTTCCCCGGGGGTAGCGAGATTGTGGACGAGCAGTACTTC.

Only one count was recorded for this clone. Written as DNA, the CDR3 is TGTGCCAGTAGATGGGAGGGGGCCTCCCGGGAGCAGTACTTC. Its translation is CASRWEGASREQYF. The V call is TRBV19, the J call TRBJ2-7; D may be TRBD1 or TRBD2 (7 bases each). CDR1 and CDR2 (germline): LNHDA, SQIVND (reference sequence). Deletions cut 6 bases from V and 7 bases from J, with 19 bases between. The CDR3 extends over 14 amino acids.

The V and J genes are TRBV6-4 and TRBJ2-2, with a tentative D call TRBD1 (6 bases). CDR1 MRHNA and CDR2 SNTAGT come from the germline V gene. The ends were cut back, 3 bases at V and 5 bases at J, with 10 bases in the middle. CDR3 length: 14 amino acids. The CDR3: CASSEQGFTGELFF. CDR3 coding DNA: TGTGCCAGCAGTGAACAGGGATTTACCGGGGAGCTGTTTTTT.

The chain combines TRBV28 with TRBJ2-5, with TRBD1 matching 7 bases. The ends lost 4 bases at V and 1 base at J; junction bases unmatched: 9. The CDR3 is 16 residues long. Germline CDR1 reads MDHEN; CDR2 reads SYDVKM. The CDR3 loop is CASSSPSRDSQETQYF. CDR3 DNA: TGTGCCAGCAGTTCACCCTCCCGGGACAGCCAAGAGACCCAGTACTTC. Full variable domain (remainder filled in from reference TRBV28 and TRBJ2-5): DVKVTQSSRYLVKRTGEKVFLECVQDMDHENMFWYRQDPGLGLRLIYFSYDVKMKEKGDIPEGYSVSREKKERFSLILESASTNQTSMYLCASSSPSRDSQETQYFGPGTRLLVL.

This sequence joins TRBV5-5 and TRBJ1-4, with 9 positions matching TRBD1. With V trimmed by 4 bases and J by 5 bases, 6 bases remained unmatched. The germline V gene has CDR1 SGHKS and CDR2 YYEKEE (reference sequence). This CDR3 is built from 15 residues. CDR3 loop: CASSVTGGANEKLFF. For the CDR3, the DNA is TGTGCCAGCAGCGTAACAGGGGGCGCCAATGAAAAACTGTTTTTT.

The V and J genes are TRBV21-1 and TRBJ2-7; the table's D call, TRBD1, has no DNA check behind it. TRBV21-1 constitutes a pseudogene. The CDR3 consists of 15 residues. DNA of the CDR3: TGTGCCAGCAGCAAAGTTTATGGCCGCTCCTACGAGCAGTACTTC. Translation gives CASSKVYGRSYEQYF.

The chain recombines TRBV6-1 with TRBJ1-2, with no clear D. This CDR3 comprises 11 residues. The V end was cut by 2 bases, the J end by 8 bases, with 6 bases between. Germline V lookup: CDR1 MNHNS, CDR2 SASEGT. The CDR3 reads CASSEIGGYTF. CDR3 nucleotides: TGTGCCAGCAGTGAAATAGGAGGCTACACCTTC.

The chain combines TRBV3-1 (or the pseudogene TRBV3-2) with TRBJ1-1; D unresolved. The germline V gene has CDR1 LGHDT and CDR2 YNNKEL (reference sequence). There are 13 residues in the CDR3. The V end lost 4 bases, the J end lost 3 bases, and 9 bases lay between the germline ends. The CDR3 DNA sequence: TGTGCCAGCAGCCGGCGGGGTGACACTGAAGCTTTCTTT. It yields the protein CASSRRGDTEAFF.

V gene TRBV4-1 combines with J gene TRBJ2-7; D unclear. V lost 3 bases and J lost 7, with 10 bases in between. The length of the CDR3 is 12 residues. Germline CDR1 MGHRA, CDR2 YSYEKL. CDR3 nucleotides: TGCGCCAGCAGCCACCTTTTGGGGGAGCAGTACTTC. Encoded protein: CASSHLLGEQYF.

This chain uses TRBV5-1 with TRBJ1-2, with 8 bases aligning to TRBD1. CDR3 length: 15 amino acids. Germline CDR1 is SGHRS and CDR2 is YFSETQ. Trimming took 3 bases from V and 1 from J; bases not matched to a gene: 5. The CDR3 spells CASSYGTGLNYGYTF. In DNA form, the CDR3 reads TGCGCCAGCAGCTATGGGACAGGCCTTAACTATGGCTACACCTTC.

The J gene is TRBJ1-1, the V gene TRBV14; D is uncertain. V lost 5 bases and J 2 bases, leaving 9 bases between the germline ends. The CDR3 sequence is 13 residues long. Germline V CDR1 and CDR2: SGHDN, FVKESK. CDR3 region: CASSTRYNTEAFF. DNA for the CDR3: TGTGCCAGCAGCACTCGGTACAACACTGAAGCTTTCTTT.

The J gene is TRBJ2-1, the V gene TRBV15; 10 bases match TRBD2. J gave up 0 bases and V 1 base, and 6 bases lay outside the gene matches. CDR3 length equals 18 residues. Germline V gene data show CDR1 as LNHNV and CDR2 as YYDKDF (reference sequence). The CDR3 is CATSRVTSGYYSYNEQFF. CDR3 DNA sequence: TGTGCCACCAGCAGAGTGACTAGCGGGTATTACTCCTACAATGAGCAGTTCTTC.

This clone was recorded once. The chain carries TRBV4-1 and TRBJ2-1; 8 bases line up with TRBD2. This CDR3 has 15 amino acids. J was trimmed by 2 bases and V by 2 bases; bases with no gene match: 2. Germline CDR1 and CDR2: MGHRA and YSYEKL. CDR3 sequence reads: CASSQLAGPYNEQFF. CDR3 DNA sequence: TGCGCCAGCAGCCAATTAGCGGGACCCTACAATGAGCAGTTCTTC.

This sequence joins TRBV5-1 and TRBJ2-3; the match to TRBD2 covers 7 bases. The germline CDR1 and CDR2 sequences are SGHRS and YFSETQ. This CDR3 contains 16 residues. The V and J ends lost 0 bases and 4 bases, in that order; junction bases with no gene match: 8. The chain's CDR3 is CASSLVSLREPDTQYF. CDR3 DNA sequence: TGCGCCAGCAGCTTGGTTTCGTTGCGGGAGCCAGATACGCAGTATTTT.

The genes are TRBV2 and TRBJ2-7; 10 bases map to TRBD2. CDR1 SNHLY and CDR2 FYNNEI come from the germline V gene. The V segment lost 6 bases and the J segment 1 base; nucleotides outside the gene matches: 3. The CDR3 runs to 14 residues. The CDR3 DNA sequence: TGTGCCAGCAGACTAGCGGGGCTTTCCTACGAGCAGTACTTC. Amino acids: CASRLAGLSYEQYF.